This T cell receptor (beta chain) was observed in a study of tumor and adjacent non-tumor tissue in lung cancer. RNA was extracted from bulk tissue without any cell sorting. Three rounds of nested PCR, following a modified ARM-PCR protocol, produced the TCRbeta library. TCRdb recomputed calls from the multiplex PCR reads with MiXCR, one row per CDR3 protein. This table has about 76,000 distinct CDR3 sequences, under 70% appearing once. Germline V gene lookup returns CDR1 ENHRY and CDR2 SYGVKD. The trim removed 5 bases at V and 15 bases at J, leaving 13 bases unmatched. The CDR3 runs to 14 residues. The TCR comes from a woman between 70 and 85 years old with non-small cell lung cancer. Material for sequencing was lung tumor tissue. The chain uses TRBV10-3 and TRBJ2-2; 9 bases match TRBD1. The CDR3 coding sequence is TGTGCCATCAGTCGGACAGGGGACACCGGGAAGTTGTTTTTT. It codes for CAISRTGDTGKLFF.